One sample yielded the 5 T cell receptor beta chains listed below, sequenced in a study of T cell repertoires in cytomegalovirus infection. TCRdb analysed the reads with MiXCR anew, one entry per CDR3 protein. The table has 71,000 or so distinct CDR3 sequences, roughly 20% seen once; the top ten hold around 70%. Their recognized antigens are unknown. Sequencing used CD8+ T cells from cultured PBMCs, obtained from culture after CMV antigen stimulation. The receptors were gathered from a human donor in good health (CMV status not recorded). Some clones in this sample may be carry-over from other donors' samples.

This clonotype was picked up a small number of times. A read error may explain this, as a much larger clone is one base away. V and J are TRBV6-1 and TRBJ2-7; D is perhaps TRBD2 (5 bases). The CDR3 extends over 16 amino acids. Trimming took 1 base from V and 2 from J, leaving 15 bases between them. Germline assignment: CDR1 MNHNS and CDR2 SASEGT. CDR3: CASSEDRTWITYEQYF. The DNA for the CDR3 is TGTGCCAGCAGTGAAGACCGGACTTGGATAACCTACGAGCAGTACTTC.

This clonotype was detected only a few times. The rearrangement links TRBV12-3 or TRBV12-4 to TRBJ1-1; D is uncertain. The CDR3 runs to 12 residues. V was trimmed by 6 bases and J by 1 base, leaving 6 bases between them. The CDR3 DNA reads TGTGCCAGCAGACCAAAGAACACTGAAGCTTTCTTT. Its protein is CASRPKNTEAFF.

CDR3 amino acids: CASSVDGGGNTIYF. CDR3 nucleotide sequence: TGTGCCAGCAGCGTAGATGGCGGCGGAAACACCATATATTTT. V and J are TRBV9 and TRBJ1-3; D unresolved. The germline gives CDR1 SGDLS, CDR2 YYNGEE. The V end lost 0 bases, the J end lost 4 bases, and 8 bases lay between the germline ends. The CDR3 loop spans 14 amino acids. Full variable domain (missing parts from reference TRBV9 and TRBJ1-3): DSGVTQTPKHLITATGQRVTLRCSPRSGDLSVYWYQQSLDQGLQFLIQYYNGEERAKGNILERFSAQQFPDLHSELNLSSLELGDSALYFCASSVDGGGNTIYFGEGSWLTVV.

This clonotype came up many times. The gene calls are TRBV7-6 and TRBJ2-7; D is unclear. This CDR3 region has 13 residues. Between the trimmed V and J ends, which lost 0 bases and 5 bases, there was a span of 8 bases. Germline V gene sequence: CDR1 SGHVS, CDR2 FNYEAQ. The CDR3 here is CASSLAYWDEQYF. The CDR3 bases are TGTGCCAGCAGCTTAGCATATTGGGACGAGCAGTACTTC.

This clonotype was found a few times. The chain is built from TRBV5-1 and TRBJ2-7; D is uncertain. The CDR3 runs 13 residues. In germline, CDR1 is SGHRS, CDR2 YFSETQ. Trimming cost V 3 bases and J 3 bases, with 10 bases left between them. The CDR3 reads CASSSGEDYEQYF. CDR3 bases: TGCGCCAGCAGCTCAGGAGAGGACTACGAGCAGTACTTC.